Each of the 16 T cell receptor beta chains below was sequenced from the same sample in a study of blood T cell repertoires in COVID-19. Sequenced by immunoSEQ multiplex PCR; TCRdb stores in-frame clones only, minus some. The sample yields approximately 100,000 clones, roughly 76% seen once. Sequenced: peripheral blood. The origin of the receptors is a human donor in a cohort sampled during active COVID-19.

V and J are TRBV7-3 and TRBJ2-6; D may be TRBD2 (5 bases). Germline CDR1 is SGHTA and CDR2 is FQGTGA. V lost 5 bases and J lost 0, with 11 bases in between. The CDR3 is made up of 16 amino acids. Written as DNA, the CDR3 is TGTGCCAGCAGCCCTCCGGGGAGCTCTGGGGCCAACGTCCTGACTTTC. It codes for CASSPPGSSGANVLTF.

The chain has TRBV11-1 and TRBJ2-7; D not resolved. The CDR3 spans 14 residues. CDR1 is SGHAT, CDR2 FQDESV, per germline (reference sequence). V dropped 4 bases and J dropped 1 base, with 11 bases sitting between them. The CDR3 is CASSSITVSYEQYF. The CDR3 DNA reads TGTGCCAGCAGCTCTATAACAGTATCCTACGAGCAGTACTTC.

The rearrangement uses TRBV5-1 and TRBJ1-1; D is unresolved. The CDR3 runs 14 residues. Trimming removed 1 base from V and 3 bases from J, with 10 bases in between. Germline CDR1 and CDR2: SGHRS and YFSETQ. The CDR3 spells CASSLMGGDTEAFF. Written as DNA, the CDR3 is TGCGCCAGCAGCTTGATGGGCGGGGACACTGAAGCTTTCTTT.

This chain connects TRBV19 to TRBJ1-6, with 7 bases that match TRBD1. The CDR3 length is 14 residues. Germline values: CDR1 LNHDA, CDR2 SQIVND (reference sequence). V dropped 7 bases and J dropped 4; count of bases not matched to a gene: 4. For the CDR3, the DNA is TGTGCCAGTACAACAGGGGCTTATAATTCACCCCTCCACTTT. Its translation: CASTTGAYNSPLHF.

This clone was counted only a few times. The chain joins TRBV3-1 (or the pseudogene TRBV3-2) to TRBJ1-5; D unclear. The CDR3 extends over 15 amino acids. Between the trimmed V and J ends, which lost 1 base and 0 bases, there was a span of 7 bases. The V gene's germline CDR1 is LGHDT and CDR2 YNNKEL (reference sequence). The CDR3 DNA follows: TGTGCCAGCAGCCAAGCCTACAGTAGCAATCAGCCCCAGCATTTT. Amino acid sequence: CASSQAYSSNQPQHF.

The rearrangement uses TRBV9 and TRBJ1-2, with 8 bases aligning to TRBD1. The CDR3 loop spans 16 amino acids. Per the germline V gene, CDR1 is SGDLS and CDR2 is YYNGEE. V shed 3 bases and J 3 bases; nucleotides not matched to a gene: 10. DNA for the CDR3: TGTGCCAGCAGCGAGACCGGGACAGGTAACTACTATGGCTACACCTTC. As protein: CASSETGTGNYYGYTF.

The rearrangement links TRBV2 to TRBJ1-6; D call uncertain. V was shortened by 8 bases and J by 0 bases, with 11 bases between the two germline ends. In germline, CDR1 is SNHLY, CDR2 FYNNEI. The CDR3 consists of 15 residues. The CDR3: CASWTGDSYNSPLHF. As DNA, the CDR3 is TGTGCCAGCTGGACGGGAGACTCCTATAATTCACCCCTCCACTTT.

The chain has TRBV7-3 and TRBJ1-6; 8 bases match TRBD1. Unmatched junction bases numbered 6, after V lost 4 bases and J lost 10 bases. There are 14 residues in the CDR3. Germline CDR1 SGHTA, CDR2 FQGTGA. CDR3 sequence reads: CASSSGTGLSPLHF. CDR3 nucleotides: TGTGCCAGCAGCTCCGGGACAGGCCTATCACCCCTCCACTTT.

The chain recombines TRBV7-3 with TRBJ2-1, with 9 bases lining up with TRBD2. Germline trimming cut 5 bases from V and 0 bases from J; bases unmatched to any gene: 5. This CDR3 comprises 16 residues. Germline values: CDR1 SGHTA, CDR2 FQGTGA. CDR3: CASSPLTSGSYNEQFF. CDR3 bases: TGTGCCAGCAGCCCCTTGACTAGCGGCTCCTACAATGAGCAGTTCTTC.

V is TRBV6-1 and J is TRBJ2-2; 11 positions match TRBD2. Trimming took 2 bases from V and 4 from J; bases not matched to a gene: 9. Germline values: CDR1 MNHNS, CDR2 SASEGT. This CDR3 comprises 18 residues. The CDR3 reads CASSERASGGLVTGELFF. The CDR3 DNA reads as TGTGCCAGCAGTGAACGGGCTAGCGGGGGGCTCGTCACCGGGGAGCTGTTTTTT.

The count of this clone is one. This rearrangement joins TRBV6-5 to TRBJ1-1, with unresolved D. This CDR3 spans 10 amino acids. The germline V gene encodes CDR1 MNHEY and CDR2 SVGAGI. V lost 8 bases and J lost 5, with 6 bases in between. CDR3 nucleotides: TGTGCCAGCGGGAGGACTGAAGCTTTCTTT. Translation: CASGRTEAFF.

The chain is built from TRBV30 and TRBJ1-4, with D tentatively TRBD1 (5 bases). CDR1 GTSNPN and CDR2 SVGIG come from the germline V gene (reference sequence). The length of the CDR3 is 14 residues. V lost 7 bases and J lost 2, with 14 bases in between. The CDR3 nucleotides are TGTGCCTCGCAAGCTGGGGGGACTAATGAAAAACTGTTTTTT. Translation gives CASQAGGTNEKLFF.

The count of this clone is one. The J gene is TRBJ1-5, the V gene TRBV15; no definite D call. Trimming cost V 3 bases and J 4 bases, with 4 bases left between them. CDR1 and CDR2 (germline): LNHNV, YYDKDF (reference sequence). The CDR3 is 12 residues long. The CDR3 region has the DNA TGTGCCACCAGCAGTGCGAATCAGCCCCAGCATTTT. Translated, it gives CATSSANQPQHF.

CDR3 in amino acids: CASSQRTGGLETQYF. The CDR3 nucleotides are TGTGCCAGCTCACAACGGACAGGGGGCTTGGAGACCCAGTACTTC. V and J are TRBV18 and TRBJ2-5; 11 nucleotides line up with TRBD1. Germline trimming cut 4 bases from V and 5 bases from J; bases unmatched to any gene: 6. The germline V gene encodes CDR1 KGHSH and CDR2 LQKENI. The CDR3 has 15 residues.

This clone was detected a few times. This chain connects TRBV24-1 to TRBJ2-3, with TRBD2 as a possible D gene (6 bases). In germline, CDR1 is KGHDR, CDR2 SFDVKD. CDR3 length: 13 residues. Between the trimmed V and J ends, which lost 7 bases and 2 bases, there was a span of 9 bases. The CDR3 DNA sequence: TGTGCCACCAGGAGGGACTTCACAGATACGCAGTATTTT. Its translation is CATRRDFTDTQYF.

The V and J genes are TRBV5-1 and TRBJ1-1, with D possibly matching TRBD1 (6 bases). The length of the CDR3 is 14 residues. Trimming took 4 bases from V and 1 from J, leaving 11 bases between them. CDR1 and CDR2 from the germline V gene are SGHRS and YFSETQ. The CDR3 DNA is TGCGCCAGCAGCCTGAGGGACACGAACACTGAAGCTTTCTTT. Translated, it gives CASSLRDTNTEAFF.